This passage covers 8 T cell receptor beta chains from one sample sequenced in a study of blood T cells in healthy people across ages. Primers used in a second PCR of roughly 6 to 11 cycles were a sample-barcoded 5' primer and a J-beta primer mix. TCRdb used MiXCR to reprocess the 5' RACE reads, holding one entry per CDR3 protein. This sample has roughly 790,000 distinct CDR3 sequences, with roughly 44% found just once. The source material was blood. These receptors all stem from a woman in her fifties or sixties in good health.

The gene calls are TRBV7-9 and TRBJ2-1, with D possibly matching TRBD2 (6 bases). Germline CDR1 and CDR2: SEHNR and FQNEAQ (reference sequence). Between the trimmed V and J ends, which lost 8 bases and 1 base, there was a span of 18 bases. CDR3 length equals 16 residues. The CDR3 coding sequence is TGTGCCAGCCGCGGACCACTAGCAGCATCCTACAATGAGCAGTTCTTC. It is translated as CASRGPLAASYNEQFF.

This clonotype was seen ten or more times. This may come from a read error, since a much larger clone is one base off. The V and J genes are TRBV29-1 and TRBJ2-5; 11 nucleotides match TRBD1. With V trimmed by 6 bases and J by 11 bases, 11 bases remained unmatched. In germline, CDR1 is SQVTM, CDR2 ANQGSEA. This CDR3 has 13 amino acids. CDR3 sequence reads: CSVGQGGWNEQYF. CDR3 nucleotide sequence: TGCAGCGTGGGACAGGGGGGGTGGAATGAGCAGTACTTC.

The chain combines TRBV9 with TRBJ2-1; maybe TRBD2 (5 bases). CDR1 and CDR2 from the germline V gene are SGDLS and YYNGEE. This CDR3 contains 17 residues. With 1 base removed from V and 6 bases from J, the gap between germline ends came to 20 bases. The CDR3 nucleotides read TGTGCCAGCAGCGTATCAGGAGGTTTGATGGTCGGCAATGAGCAGTTCTTC. It specifies CASSVSGGLMVGNEQFF.

The rearrangement uses TRBV18 and TRBJ2-6, with no clear D. From germline, CDR1 is KGHSH and CDR2 LQKENI. Trimming took 6 bases from V and 2 from J, leaving 11 bases between them. This CDR3 has 15 residues. CDR3 bases: TGTGCCAGCTCGCTCGACAAGGCTGGGGCCAACGTCCTGACTTTC. It codes for CASSLDKAGANVLTF.

This clonotype was observed a few times. V usage is TRBV5-1 and J usage is TRBJ2-3; 9 bases fit TRBD2. This CDR3 comprises 16 residues. Germline loops: CDR1 SGHRS, CDR2 YFSETQ. J lost 5 bases, V lost 0 bases, and 7 bases had no gene match. The CDR3 DNA reads as TGCGCCAGCAGCTTGGGGGTAGCGGGAGCGGGAGATACGCAGTATTTT. Translating gives CASSLGVAGAGDTQYF. Full variable domain (missing parts from reference TRBV5-1 and TRBJ2-3): KAGVTQTPRYLIKTRGQQVTLSCSPISGHRSVSWYQQTPGQGLQFLFEYFSETQRNKGNFPGRFSGRQFSNSRSEMNVSTLELGDSALYLCASSLGVAGAGDTQYFGPGTRLTVL.

This clonotype occurred a few times. This rearrangement joins TRBV28 to TRBJ2-6; TRBD1 aligns across 9 bases. V lost 5 bases to trimming and J lost 2 bases; unmatched junction nucleotides: 7. CDR1 is MDHEN and CDR2 is SYDVKM in the germline V gene. This CDR3 is 17 amino acids long. The CDR3 region is CASSPGTGKAGANVLTF. The CDR3 DNA sequence: TGTGCCAGCAGTCCGGGGACAGGGAAAGCTGGGGCCAACGTCCTGACTTTC.

The chain has TRBV12-3 or TRBV12-4 and TRBJ2-5; tentatively, D is TRBD1 (5 bases). V was shortened by 10 bases and J by 0 bases, with 12 bases between the two germline ends. This CDR3 has 13 residues. The CDR3 DNA sequence: TGTGCCATCGCAGGGCAGTACCAAGAGACCCAGTACTTC. This encodes CAIAGQYQETQYF.

The V and J genes are TRBV5-6 and TRBJ1-1; D is perhaps TRBD1 (6 bases). V was clipped by 3 bases and J by 1 base, with 13 bases between them. CDR3 length equals 15 residues. Germline CDR1 is SGHDT and CDR2 is YYEEEE. The CDR3 nucleotides read TGTGCCAGCAGCTGGACAGTACTTTCGAACACTGAAGCTTTCTTT. Encoded protein: CASSWTVLSNTEAFF.